The 26 T cell receptor beta chains reported below all come from one sample, sequenced in a study of shared clonotypes between healthy human individuals. Naive CD8 isolation took CD45RO-negative cells positively selected for CCR7 and excluded terminally differentiated effector memory CD45RA+ cells. The method was immunoSEQ multiplex PCR; TCRdb's version includes in-frame clones alone and lacks a portion of them. The table has about 2.1 million clones, approximately 94% seen once. Material: naive CD8+ T cells from PBMCs. Receptors were obtained from a man younger than 35 in good health. Some clones in this sample may be carry-over from other donors' samples.

V and J are TRBV7-9 and TRBJ2-1, with D perhaps given as TRBD1 or TRBD2 (5 bases each). The CDR3 has 17 residues. Trimming stripped 5 bases from V and 7 bases from J, with 24 bases between. In germline, CDR1 is SEHNR, CDR2 FQNEAQ (reference sequence). This CDR3 is CASSPKDGIQWGNEQFF. The CDR3 bases are TGTGCCAGCAGCCCCAAGGACGGGATACAATGGGGGAATGAGCAGTTCTTC.

The chain recombines TRBV6-5 with TRBJ1-6, with D possibly matching TRBD1 (5 bases). V was trimmed by 0 bases and J by 9 bases, leaving 15 bases between them. This CDR3 has 16 residues. CDR1 is MNHEY, CDR2 SVGAGI, per germline. Here the CDR3 reads CASSYSMGGKASPLHF. Here the CDR3 DNA reads TGTGCCAGCAGTTACTCGATGGGGGGAAAGGCTTCACCCCTCCACTTT.

This chain connects TRBV13 to TRBJ1-3; D gene unclear. Germline CDR1 reads PRHDT; CDR2 reads FYEKMQ (reference sequence). The CDR3 totals 17 residues. V was cut by 4 bases and J by 1 base, with 17 bases left in between. CDR3 protein: CASSSWANLESGNTIYF. The CDR3 DNA reads as TGTGCCAGCAGCTCGTGGGCCAATCTCGAATCTGGAAACACCATATATTTT.

The chain joins TRBV27 to TRBJ2-1; 11 bases agree with TRBD1. There are 17 residues in the CDR3. Germline trimming cut 2 bases from V and 6 bases from J; bases unmatched to any gene: 9. Germline V gene data show CDR1 as MNHEY and CDR2 as SMNVEV (reference sequence). CDR3 in amino acids: CASSLRYRTGGPNEQFF. The CDR3 bases are TGTGCCAGCAGTTTACGGTACAGGACAGGGGGCCCCAATGAGCAGTTCTTC.

This clone was seen just once. The chain recombines TRBV27 with TRBJ1-5; TRBD1 agrees at 7 bases. Per the germline V gene, CDR1 is MNHEY and CDR2 is SMNVEV (reference sequence). J lost 3 bases, V lost 2 bases, and 4 bases had no gene match. The CDR3 covers 15 residues. In nucleotides, the CDR3 is TGTGCCAGCAGTTTAACAGGGGAGCTCAATCAGCCCCAGCATTTT. Translation gives CASSLTGELNQPQHF.

The chain employs TRBV6-5 and TRBJ1-3; D not resolved. Trimming left V 2 bases short and J 0 bases short, with 11 bases between. The germline CDR1 and CDR2 sequences are MNHEY and SVGAGI. There are 16 residues in the CDR3. CDR3 nucleotide sequence: TGTGCCAGCAGTTACGCCGGACCCAGCTCTGGAAACACCATATATTTT. As protein: CASSYAGPSSGNTIYF.

The chain combines TRBV7-9 with TRBJ2-7; a weak D match, TRBD2 (5 bases). V was clipped by 6 bases and J by 2 bases, with 8 bases between them. Germline V gene data show CDR1 as SEHNR and CDR2 as FQNEAQ (reference sequence). The CDR3 runs to 12 residues. CDR3 nucleotide sequence: TGTGCCAGCAGGGACGGGGCCTACGAGCAGTACTTC. Its translation is CASRDGAYEQYF.

The chain links TRBV13 to TRBJ2-3, with TRBD2 matching over 7 bases. V lost 1 base, J lost 3 bases, and 10 bases stayed unmatched. Germline V gives CDR1 PRHDT, CDR2 FYEKMQ (reference sequence). This CDR3 is built from 17 residues. CDR3 coding DNA: TGTGCCAGCAGCTTAGTTCCACGGGAGGTTGGAACAGATACGCAGTATTTT. Encoded protein: CASSLVPREVGTDTQYF.

With respect to this clone: Other DNA sequences in this specimen translate into the identical CDR3. CDR3 coding DNA: TGTGCCAGCAGCGTGGGACTAGGCTACGAGCAGTACTTC. Protein sequence: CASSVGLGYEQYF. This chain links TRBV9 with TRBJ2-7; 8 nucleotides line up with TRBD2. The CDR3 sequence is 13 residues long. Germline CDR1 reads SGDLS; CDR2 reads YYNGEE. With 2 bases clipped from V and 3 bases from J, the junction kept 1 base outside the gene matches. The full variable domain, with the rest looked up from reference TRBV9 and TRBJ2-7, is DSGVTQTPKHLITATGQRVTLRCSPRSGDLSVYWYQQSLDQGLQFLIQYYNGEERAKGNILERFSAQQFPDLHSELNLSSLELGDSALYFCASSVGLGYEQYFGPGTRLTVT.

The V gene is TRBV28, the J gene TRBJ2-5; 11 nucleotides match TRBD2. CDR3 length: 16 residues. J was trimmed by 1 base and V by 5 bases; bases with no gene match: 6. Per germline, CDR1 MDHEN and CDR2 SYDVKM. The CDR3 nucleotides read TGTGCCAGCAGTCCCCAAGGACTAGCGGGCCAAGAGACCCAGTACTTC. This translates into CASSPQGLAGQETQYF.

In its sample, this clone was seen once. The gene calls are TRBV11-2 and TRBJ1-4; D gene uncertain. Trimming cost V 6 bases and J 4 bases, with 9 bases left between them. This CDR3 is 13 amino acids long. Germline CDR1 is SGHAT and CDR2 is FQNNGV. CDR3 amino acids: CASRRKRNEKLFF. CDR3 sequence (DNA): TGTGCCAGCAGGCGAAAACGTAATGAAAAACTGTTTTTT. The variable domain in full, with the rest retrieved from reference TRBV11-2 and TRBJ1-4, is EAGVAQSPRYKIIEKRQSVAFWCNPISGHATLYWYQQILGQGPKLLIQFQNNGVVDDSQLPKDRFSAERLKGVDSTLKIQPAKLEDSAVYLCASRRKRNEKLFFGSGTQLSVL.

CDR3 loop: CASSLVEGARETQYF. The CDR3 DNA follows: TGTGCCAGCAGCTTAGTAGAAGGGGCTCGGGAGACCCAGTACTTC. This chain uses TRBV7-9 with TRBJ2-5; weak D call: TRBD1 (5 bases). Trimming took off 1 base at V and 5 bases at J, with 14 bases between the two ends. The CDR3 contains 15 residues. Germline CDR1 is SEHNR and CDR2 is FQNEAQ (reference sequence).

This chain links TRBV10-1 with TRBJ1-5, with unresolved D. Trimming removed 4 bases at V and 6 bases at J, with 19 bases between. Per germline, CDR1 WNHNN and CDR2 SYGVQD (reference sequence). The CDR3 is 16 amino acids. As DNA, the CDR3 is TGCGCCAGCAGTGCCGGTACGGAGGGAAACCCTCAGCCCCAGCATTTT. It yields the protein CASSAGTEGNPQPQHF.

The gene calls are TRBV27 and TRBJ2-2; tentatively, D is TRBD1 (6 bases). This CDR3 is built from 17 residues. V was clipped by 6 bases and J by 0 bases, with 17 bases between them. The germline gives CDR1 MNHEY, CDR2 SMNVEV (reference sequence). In nucleotides, the CDR3 is TGTGCCAGCAGGGAACGGGACATCTCAGCGAACACCGGGGAGCTGTTTTTT. Its protein product is CASRERDISANTGELFF.

This chain joins TRBV2 and TRBJ1-5; D ambiguous. Trimming removed 2 bases at V and 4 bases at J, with 15 bases between. Germline CDR1 reads SNHLY; CDR2 reads FYNNEI. The CDR3 spans 16 residues. The CDR3 sequence is CASSELRTAQNQPQHF. The CDR3 bases are TGTGCCAGCAGTGAATTACGGACGGCTCAAAATCAGCCCCAGCATTTT. Combining the CDR3 with reference TRBV2 and TRBJ1-5 gives the whole variable domain EPEVTQTPSHQVTQMGQEVILRCVPISNHLYFYWYRQILGQKVEFLVSFYNNEISEKSEIFDDQFSVERPDGSNFTLKIRSTKLEDSAMYFCASSELRTAQNQPQHFGDGTRLSIL.

The chain has TRBV5-1 and TRBJ1-1; tentatively, D is TRBD1 (5 bases). This CDR3 has 13 residues. Germline V lookup: CDR1 SGHRS, CDR2 YFSETQ. Trimming pared 0 bases from V and 11 bases from J, leaving 14 bases between. The CDR3: CASSLAETRGAFF. CDR3 DNA sequence: TGCGCCAGCAGCTTGGCGGAGACAAGGGGCGCTTTCTTT.

The chain links TRBV11-2 to TRBJ1-6; D gene unclear. This CDR3 spans 16 amino acids. Germline V gives CDR1 SGHAT, CDR2 FQNNGV. The V and J ends lost 5 bases and 3 bases respectively, with 14 bases between them. Written as DNA, the CDR3 is TGTGCCAGCAGCCTATCTGGAACACGCTATAATTCACCCCTCCACTTT. Its protein product is CASSLSGTRYNSPLHF.

This chain joins TRBV27 and TRBJ2-2; TRBD2 matches 13 bases. With V trimmed by 6 bases and J by 6 bases, 7 bases remained unmatched. CDR1 and CDR2 from the germline V gene are MNHEY and SMNVEV (reference sequence). The CDR3 runs to 16 residues. The CDR3 protein is CASRELAGGPAGELFF. The CDR3 bases are TGTGCCAGCAGGGAACTAGCGGGAGGGCCCGCCGGGGAGCTGTTTTTT.

A remark on this clone: This sample also contains other DNA sequences that code for the same CDR3. The V call is TRBV7-9, the J call TRBJ2-6; D unresolved. There are 15 residues in the CDR3. The germline gives CDR1 SEHNR, CDR2 FQNEAQ (reference sequence). Trimming cost V 0 bases and J 1 base, with 4 bases left between them. The CDR3 here is CASSLAGSGANVLTF. In DNA, the CDR3 is TGTGCCAGCAGCTTAGCGGGTTCTGGGGCCAACGTCCTGACTTTC.

This chain connects TRBV28 to TRBJ2-4; D remains ambiguous. The CDR3 is 15 residues long. Trimming pared 2 bases from V and 8 bases from J, leaving 16 bases between. The germline V gene encodes CDR1 MDHEN and CDR2 SYDVKM. CDR3 sequence (DNA): TGTGCCAGCAGTTTAAGGGTTTTTAGGTTCGACATTCAGTACTTC. Its translation is CASSLRVFRFDIQYF.

The chain joins TRBV10-1 to TRBJ1-4; possible D gene TRBD1, 6 bases. V lost 1 base and J lost 6, with 9 bases in between. Germline loops: CDR1 WNHNN, CDR2 SYGVQD (reference sequence). The CDR3 totals 14 residues. CDR3: CASSEYREDEKLFF. CDR3 DNA: TGCGCCAGCAGTGAGTACAGGGAGGATGAAAAACTGTTTTTT.

J is TRBJ2-2 and V is TRBV28, with a weak D call TRBD2 (5 bases). Trimming cost V 3 bases and J 0 bases, with 14 bases left between them. CDR3 length: 17 residues. CDR1 MDHEN and CDR2 SYDVKM come from the germline V gene. CDR3 residues: CASSLIRESANTGELFF. As DNA, the CDR3 is TGTGCCAGCAGTTTGATTCGGGAATCCGCGAACACCGGGGAGCTGTTTTTT.

V and J are TRBV27 and TRBJ2-2; 12 positions match TRBD2. V dropped 3 bases and J dropped 3; count of bases not matched to a gene: 5. Germline V gene sequence: CDR1 MNHEY, CDR2 SMNVEV (reference sequence). The CDR3 is 17 residues long. CDR3 in DNA: TGTGCCAGCAGTTTCCTAAGACTAGCGGGAGACACCGGGGAGCTGTTTTTT. This codes for CASSFLRLAGDTGELFF.

This chain joins TRBV28 and TRBJ1-2; no clear D gene. Per the germline V gene, CDR1 is MDHEN and CDR2 is SYDVKM. The V and J ends lost 6 bases and 0 bases respectively, with 11 bases between them. The CDR3 loop spans 14 amino acids. The CDR3 here is CASSPPPPNYGYTF. In DNA form, the CDR3 reads TGTGCCAGCAGCCCTCCGCCTCCTAACTATGGCTACACCTTC.

This chain links TRBV23-1 with TRBJ2-7; 10 bases align to TRBD1. TRBV23-1 is treated as an ORF (open reading frame) with a function not yet certain. Trimming at V came to 1 base and at J to 2 bases, leaving 2 bases not matched to a gene. The CDR3 runs to 15 residues. CDR3 loop: CASSQWGTGAYEQYF. The CDR3 bases are TGCGCCAGCAGTCAATGGGGGACAGGGGCCTACGAGCAGTACTTC.

Comments on this clone: This same CDR3 is encoded by further DNA sequences in the sample. This sequence joins TRBV28 and TRBJ1-1, with D perhaps matching TRBD1 (6 bases). This CDR3 region has 15 residues. V dropped 0 bases and J dropped 1 base, with 9 bases sitting between them. CDR1 is MDHEN, CDR2 SYDVKM, per germline. CDR3 protein: CASSLWTGGNTEAFF. CDR3 nucleotides: TGTGCCAGCAGTTTATGGACAGGTGGGAACACTGAAGCTTTCTTT. The full variable domain, rest sourced from reference TRBV28 and TRBJ1-1, is DVKVTQSSRYLVKRTGEKVFLECVQDMDHENMFWYRQDPGLGLRLIYFSYDVKMKEKGDIPEGYSVSREKKERFSLILESASTNQTSMYLCASSLWTGGNTEAFFGQGTRLTVV.